These 26 T cell receptor beta chains originate from one sample sequenced in a study of blood T cell repertoires in COVID-19. Data came from immunoSEQ multiplex PCR; TCRdb stores just in-frame clones and leaves some out. The profile covers 70,000 or so clones, with approximately 80% appearing a single time and approximately 2.4% taken by the ten largest. The sample comprised peripheral blood. These receptors came from an elderly man with active or convalescent COVID-19.

The chain employs TRBV5-6 and TRBJ2-3; D might be TRBD2 (5 bases). This CDR3 has 15 amino acids. CDR1 is SGHDT, CDR2 YYEEEE, per germline. V shed 2 bases and J shed 7 bases, with 17 bases lying between them. In nucleotides, the CDR3 is TGTGCCAGCAGCTTTTTGAGGGCGGCCCAGAATACGCAGTATTTT. It codes for CASSFLRAAQNTQYF.

V and J are TRBV4-2 and TRBJ1-1, with unresolved D. Trimming removed 3 bases from V and 0 bases from J, with 17 bases in between. CDR1 and CDR2 from the germline V gene are LGHNA and YNFKEQ. This CDR3 has 17 amino acids. CDR3 protein: CASSHPMTGRMNTEAFF. In DNA form, the CDR3 reads TGTGCCAGCAGCCACCCCATGACGGGGAGGATGAACACTGAAGCTTTCTTT.

V gene TRBV6-2 or TRBV6-3 combines with J gene TRBJ2-5; possibly TRBD1 for D (5 bases). The CDR3 loop spans 16 amino acids. Germline values: CDR1 MNHEY, CDR2 SVGEGT. Trimming cost V 6 bases and J 3 bases, with 20 bases left between them. In DNA form, the CDR3 reads TGTGCCAGCAGCCCTCGGAACATCAGGGTTGAAGAGACCCAGTACTTC. Translation: CASSPRNIRVEETQYF.

The rearrangement joins TRBV12-5 to TRBJ2-1, with TRBD1 identical over 8 bases. Germline V CDR1 and CDR2: LGHNT, FRNRAP. V lost 2 bases, J lost 0 bases, and 18 bases stayed unmatched. There are 21 residues in the CDR3. The CDR3, as DNA: TGTGCTAGTGGTTTGCCCCGGGAACAGGGGGGACACGACCTCTCCTACAATGAGCAGTTCTTC. Protein product: CASGLPREQGGHDLSYNEQFF.

The chain combines TRBV19 with TRBJ2-6, with D maybe TRBD2 (5 bases). Germline-derived CDR1 and CDR2 are LNHDA and SQIVND (reference sequence). The V end was cut by 7 bases, the J end by 0 bases, with 22 bases between. The CDR3 totals 19 residues. The CDR3 protein is CASTYGFLGGGSGANVLTF. For the CDR3, the DNA is TGTGCCAGTACTTATGGTTTTCTCGGCGGAGGCTCTGGGGCCAACGTCCTGACTTTC.

This rearrangement joins TRBV4-2 to TRBJ1-4; D remains unclear. Germline lookup yields CDR1 LGHNA and CDR2 YNFKEQ. This CDR3 has 17 amino acids. V shed 2 bases and J shed 2 bases, with 15 bases lying between them. CDR3 residues: CASSQFGRKATNEKLFF. The CDR3 coding sequence is TGTGCCAGCAGCCAATTCGGCAGGAAGGCCACTAATGAAAAACTGTTTTTT.

The V and J genes are TRBV2 and TRBJ1-1, with 8 bases aligning to TRBD1. The germline V gene has CDR1 SNHLY and CDR2 FYNNEI. Trimming took 4 bases from V and 2 from J; bases not matched to a gene: 3. The CDR3 totals 14 residues. The CDR3 here is CASSVTGGNTEAFF. The CDR3 DNA reads TGTGCCAGCAGTGTTACAGGGGGTAACACTGAAGCTTTCTTT.

This clone has more than one count but fewer than ten. V and J are TRBV6-5 and TRBJ1-4, with 8 bases lining up with TRBD1. From germline, CDR1 is MNHEY and CDR2 SVGAGI. The CDR3 consists of 16 residues. V lost 2 bases and J lost 7; bases outside the gene matches: 9. The CDR3 nucleotides read TGTGCCAGCAGTTACGCCGGGACACAGGGGGGTGAAAAACTGTTTTTT. This gives the protein CASSYAGTQGGEKLFF.

Only a few counts were recorded for this clone. V and J are TRBV11-2 and TRBJ1-3, with D perhaps matching TRBD1 (5 bases). The V and J ends lost 1 base and 3 bases respectively, with 7 bases between them. The germline gives CDR1 SGHAT, CDR2 FQNNGV. The CDR3 consists of 14 residues. Here the CDR3 reads CASSLGQGGNTIYF. CDR3 coding DNA: TGTGCCAGCAGCTTAGGGCAGGGTGGAAACACCATATATTTT.

This chain joins TRBV28 and TRBJ2-1; 12 positions agree with TRBD2. Germline CDR1 reads MDHEN; CDR2 reads SYDVKM. The CDR3 totals 15 residues. Trimming took 5 bases from V and 9 from J; bases not matched to a gene: 8. The CDR3, as DNA: TGTGCCAGCAGTCAAACCGGGACTAGCGGGCGTGAGCAGTTCTTC. This translates into CASSQTGTSGREQFF.

This chain uses TRBV6-2 or TRBV6-3 with TRBJ2-2; D is possibly TRBD1 (5 bases). V was cut by 2 bases and J by 1 base, with 8 bases left in between. Germline V gene lookup returns CDR1 MNHEY and CDR2 SVGEGT. The CDR3 totals 15 residues. The CDR3 DNA reads as TGTGCCAGCAGTTACGCCGGACAGAACACCGGGGAGCTGTTTTTT. Translated: CASSYAGQNTGELFF.

J is TRBJ1-2 and V is TRBV15, with D perhaps matching TRBD1 (5 bases). Germline CDR1 reads LNHNV; CDR2 reads YYDKDF (reference sequence). V lost 0 bases, J lost 4 bases, and 12 bases lay in between. This CDR3 is built from 15 residues. CDR3 bases: TGTGCCACCAGCAGAGAGAAAGGGGCCGGCTATGGCTACACCTTC. Protein product: CATSREKGAGYGYTF.

The chain uses TRBV14 and TRBJ2-7; D may be TRBD2 (6 bases). Between the trimmed V and J ends, which lost 0 bases and 6 bases, there was a span of 9 bases. Germline CDR1 SGHDN, CDR2 FVKESK. This CDR3 is built from 13 residues. The CDR3 spells CASSQDWGGEQYF. The CDR3 bases are TGTGCCAGCAGCCAAGATTGGGGAGGCGAGCAGTACTTC.

The chain has TRBV6-2 or TRBV6-3 and TRBJ2-7; D call uncertain. The ends were cut back, 6 bases at V and 3 bases at J, with 9 bases in the middle. The CDR3 runs to 12 residues. Germline lookup yields CDR1 MNHEY and CDR2 SVGEGT. CDR3 loop: CASSLTHYEQYF. In DNA, the CDR3 is TGTGCCAGCAGCCTCACTCACTACGAGCAGTACTTC.

This chain links TRBV4-1 with TRBJ1-3; 7 bases map to TRBD1. CDR1 is MGHRA and CDR2 is YSYEKL in the germline V gene. With V trimmed by 4 bases and J by 0 bases, 3 bases remained unmatched. The CDR3 consists of 15 residues. The CDR3 DNA reads TGCGCCAGCAGCCGGACAGGCAGCTCTGGAAACACCATATATTTT. It specifies CASSRTGSSGNTIYF.

The V gene is TRBV27, the J gene TRBJ2-2, with 8 bases aligning to TRBD2. The CDR3 totals 16 residues. The germline V gene encodes CDR1 MNHEY and CDR2 SMNVEV (reference sequence). V was clipped by 7 bases and J by 0 bases; unmatched bases: 7. CDR3: CASNSYGGANTGELFF. As DNA, the CDR3 is TGTGCCAGCAATTCCTACGGGGGGGCGAACACCGGGGAGCTGTTTTTT.

The rearrangement joins TRBV5-1 to TRBJ1-4, with 8 nucleotides matching TRBD1. The length of the CDR3 is 15 residues. CDR1 and CDR2 (germline): SGHRS, YFSETQ. V shed 5 bases and J 8 bases; nucleotides not matched to a gene: 11. CDR3 nucleotide sequence: TGCGCCAGCAGAGATTTGACAGGGGCGGAGGAAAAACTGTTTTTT. Protein sequence: CASRDLTGAEEKLFF.

The CDR3 nucleotides read TGTGCCAGCAGACTTACACAGGGGGCGGGTGAAAAACTGTTTTTT. Translated, it gives CASRLTQGAGEKLFF. The chain is built from TRBV6-5 and TRBJ1-4; the match to TRBD1 covers 9 bases. The CDR3 consists of 15 residues. Germline values: CDR1 MNHEY, CDR2 SVGAGI. The V and J ends lost 6 bases and 7 bases, in that order; junction bases with no gene match: 9.

The rearrangement links TRBV3-1 (or the pseudogene TRBV3-2) to TRBJ2-2; TRBD1 aligns across 9 bases. This CDR3 spans 16 amino acids. Germline V lookup: CDR1 LGHDT, CDR2 YNNKEL (reference sequence). The trim removed 1 base at V and 3 bases at J, leaving 3 bases unmatched. The CDR3 reads CASSQGGQGHTGELFF. The DNA for the CDR3 is TGTGCCAGCAGCCAAGGGGGACAGGGTCACACCGGGGAGCTGTTTTTT.

In this sample, this clone turned up once. The gene calls are TRBV15 and TRBJ2-1; possibly TRBD1 for D (6 bases). Trimming took off 5 bases at V and 8 bases at J, with 13 bases between the two ends. Germline V CDR1 and CDR2: LNHNV, YYDKDF (reference sequence). The CDR3 runs 13 residues. Here the CDR3 reads CATSFRDIDEQFF. The CDR3, as DNA: TGTGCCACCAGCTTTCGGGACATTGATGAGCAGTTCTTC.

The chain joins TRBV19 to TRBJ2-2; maybe TRBD1 (5 bases). With 1 base removed from V and 5 bases from J, the gap between germline ends came to 14 bases. Germline lookup yields CDR1 LNHDA and CDR2 SQIVND (reference sequence). This CDR3 spans 16 amino acids. The CDR3 region is CASSIGRTRFTGELFF. Written as DNA, the CDR3 is TGTGCCAGTAGTATAGGGCGGACAAGGTTTACCGGGGAGCTGTTTTTT.

The chain joins TRBV9 to TRBJ2-1, with D possibly matching TRBD2 (7 bases). This CDR3 is 15 amino acids long. The germline CDR1 and CDR2 sequences are SGDLS and YYNGEE. V dropped 3 bases and J dropped 7 bases, with 17 bases sitting between them. The CDR3 loop is CASSDRDTAGNEQFF. The DNA of the CDR3 is TGTGCCAGCAGCGATCGGGACACAGCGGGAAATGAGCAGTTCTTC.

This chain uses TRBV19 with TRBJ2-1, with 10 bases matching TRBD2. This CDR3 comprises 16 residues. Losses at the gene ends were 6 bases for V and 9 bases for J; bases not matched to a gene: 14. Germline V CDR1 and CDR2: LNHDA, SQIVND (reference sequence). The CDR3 DNA reads as TGTGCCAGTAGCCCAAGCGGGAGGGTCCGGGGGGGTGAGCAGTTCTTC. It codes for CASSPSGRVRGGEQFF.

The rearrangement uses TRBV5-1 and TRBJ2-1; 12 bases line up with TRBD2. Per germline, CDR1 SGHRS and CDR2 YFSETQ. This CDR3 has 16 residues. With V trimmed by 4 bases and J by 0 bases, 2 bases remained unmatched. The CDR3 region is CASSPTSGSSYNEQFF. The CDR3 DNA is TGCGCCAGCAGCCCGACTAGCGGGAGCTCCTACAATGAGCAGTTCTTC.

The chain joins TRBV2 to TRBJ2-4; a weak D match, TRBD1 (5 bases). Between the trimmed V and J ends, which lost 6 bases and 2 bases, there was a span of 11 bases. The germline gives CDR1 SNHLY, CDR2 FYNNEI. The CDR3 runs 14 residues. CDR3 protein: CASSAGIPKNIQYF. CDR3 bases: TGTGCCAGCAGCGCAGGGATCCCCAAAAACATTCAGTACTTC.

The rearrangement joins TRBV4-2 to TRBJ1-6; weak D call: TRBD1 (6 bases). CDR3 length equals 17 residues. Germline V lookup: CDR1 LGHNA, CDR2 YNFKEQ. With 4 bases removed from V and 4 bases from J, the gap between germline ends came to 17 bases. The CDR3 is CASSRGGRTAYNSPLHF. Here the CDR3 DNA reads TGTGCCAGCAGCCGAGGAGGACGGACAGCTTATAATTCACCCCTCCACTTT.